This is a list of T cell receptor beta chains from one sample in a study of radiotherapy plus CTLA-4 blockade in lung cancer. Libraries were prepared by immunoSEQ multiplex PCR; TCRdb keeps only in-frame clonotypes and omits some of them. The sample consists of 81,000 or so clones, under 85% of them appearing once. This material consisted of peripheral blood, taken from a patient treated with radiotherapy plus ipilimumab. The receptors were gathered from a human donor with non-small cell lung cancer who had stable disease on radiotherapy plus ipilimumab. Each CDR3 is given with its conserved first and last residue. A D gene is named only where the DNA matches it firmly. Size values are once, few and many counts, or a class for expanded clones, and some rows have none.

v_gene: TRBV18; j_gene: TRBJ1-6; d_gene: NA; abundance: NA; CDR3aa: CASSPPGASPLHF; CDR3nt: TGTGCCAGCTCACCACCGGGCGCTTCACCCCTCCACTTT
v_gene: TRBV18; j_gene: TRBJ1-1; d_gene: TRBD1; abundance: NA; CDR3aa: CASSPADRGGMNTEAFF; CDR3nt: TGTGCCAGCTCACCCGCGGACAGGGGTGGGATGAACACTGAAGCTTTCTTT
v_gene: TRBV7-9; j_gene: TRBJ1-2; d_gene: NA; abundance: NA; CDR3aa: CASSLSGVNGYTF; CDR3nt: TGTGCCAGCAGCTTATCAGGGGTTAATGGCTACACCTTC
v_gene: TRBV4-2; j_gene: TRBJ2-2; d_gene: NA; abundance: few; CDR3aa: CASSQAGDNTGELFF; CDR3nt: TGTGCCAGCAGCCAAGCAGGGGACAACACCGGGGAGCTGTTTTTT
v_gene: TRBV30; j_gene: TRBJ1-4; d_gene: TRBD1; abundance: NA; CDR3aa: CAWSRGPDRGNEKLFF; CDR3nt: TGTGCCTGGAGTCGGGGTCCCGACAGGGGAAATGAAAAACTGTTTTTT
v_gene: TRBV5-1; j_gene: TRBJ2-2; d_gene: TRBD2; abundance: few; CDR3aa: CASSLFLLAGDGTGELFF; CDR3nt: TGCGCCAGCAGCTTGTTTCTACTAGCGGGGGACGGCACCGGGGAGCTGTTTTTT
v_gene: TRBV5-4; j_gene: TRBJ2-1; d_gene: NA; abundance: NA; CDR3aa: CASNGSPGVYNEQFF; CDR3nt: TGTGCCAGCAACGGCTCCCCGGGAGTTTACAATGAGCAGTTCTTC
v_gene: TRBV28; j_gene: TRBJ2-7; d_gene: NA; abundance: NA; CDR3aa: CASSLQLHYEQYF; CDR3nt: TGTGCCAGCAGTCTACAGTTACACTACGAGCAGTACTTC
v_gene: TRBV2; j_gene: TRBJ1-2; d_gene: TRBD1; abundance: once; CDR3aa: CASSEVPAGTGSNYGYTF; CDR3nt: TGTGCCAGCAGTGAAGTCCCGGCCGGGACAGGCAGCAACTATGGCTACACCTTC
v_gene: TRBV28; j_gene: TRBJ2-1; d_gene: NA; abundance: once; CDR3aa: CASSRAGSITEQFF; CDR3nt: TGTGCCAGCAGCCGAGCGGGCTCAATCACTGAGCAGTTCTTC
v_gene: TRBV20-1; j_gene: TRBJ1-2; d_gene: TRBD1; abundance: NA; CDR3aa: CSARGFGYTF; CDR3nt: TGCAGTGCCAGGGGGTTTGGCTACACCTTC
v_gene: TRBV29-1; j_gene: TRBJ1-2; d_gene: NA; abundance: NA; CDR3aa: CSVEVGDGYTF; CDR3nt: TGCAGCGTTGAAGTGGGGGATGGCTACACCTTC
v_gene: TRBV28; j_gene: TRBJ1-1; d_gene: NA; abundance: NA; CDR3aa: CASSFGGGNTEAFF; CDR3nt: TGTGCCAGCAGTTTCGGGGGTGGGAACACTGAAGCTTTCTTT
v_gene: TRBV25-1; j_gene: TRBJ2-2; d_gene: TRBD1; abundance: once; CDR3aa: CASKGRGRTGELFF; CDR3nt: TGTGCCAGCAAAGGCAGGGGGCGGACCGGGGAGCTGTTTTTT
v_gene: TRBV29-1; j_gene: TRBJ1-4; d_gene: NA; abundance: NA; CDR3aa: CSVQGVRGAEKLFF; CDR3nt: TGCAGCGTTCAGGGAGTCAGGGGTGCTGAAAAACTGTTTTTT
v_gene: TRBV7-9; j_gene: TRBJ2-2; d_gene: NA; abundance: NA; CDR3aa: CASSLRPSNTGELFF; CDR3nt: TGTGCCAGCAGCTTGCGACCTTCTAACACCGGGGAGCTGTTTTTT
v_gene: TRBV6-1; j_gene: TRBJ1-1; d_gene: NA; abundance: NA; CDR3aa: CASITPVNTEAFF; CDR3nt: TGTGCCAGCATAACCCCCGTGAACACTGAAGCTTTCTTT
v_gene: TRBV27; j_gene: TRBJ1-6; d_gene: TRBD1; abundance: NA; CDR3aa: CATRDSLYNSPLHF; CDR3nt: TGTGCCACGCGGGACAGTCTATATAATTCACCCCTCCACTTT
v_gene: TRBV28; j_gene: TRBJ1-2; d_gene: TRBD1; abundance: NA; CDR3aa: CASRGSGQGAYYGYTF; CDR3nt: TGTGCCAGCAGAGGGTCGGGACAGGGGGCATACTATGGCTACACCTTC
v_gene: TRBV28; j_gene: TRBJ2-7; d_gene: NA; abundance: NA; CDR3aa: CASSLPGTLYEQYF; CDR3nt: TGTGCCAGCAGTTTGCCAGGTACCCTGTACGAGCAGTACTTC
v_gene: TRBV7-9; j_gene: TRBJ1-1; d_gene: TRBD1; abundance: NA; CDR3aa: CASSRQGPGAEAFF; CDR3nt: TGTGCCAGCAGCCGACAGGGGCCGGGTGCTGAAGCTTTCTTT
v_gene: TRBV5-1; j_gene: TRBJ2-7; d_gene: NA; abundance: once; CDR3aa: CASSLGKAYEQYF; CDR3nt: TGCGCCAGCAGCTTGGGGAAGGCCTACGAGCAGTACTTC
v_gene: TRBV27; j_gene: TRBJ2-5; d_gene: NA; abundance: NA; CDR3aa: CASRAGTRASETQYF; CDR3nt: TGTGCCAGCAGGGCGGGGACGCGGGCCAGCGAGACCCAGTACTTC
v_gene: TRBV30; j_gene: TRBJ2-2; d_gene: NA; abundance: once; CDR3aa: CAWMRGANTGELFF; CDR3nt: TGTGCCTGGATGCGAGGGGCAAACACCGGGGAGCTGTTTTTT
v_gene: TRBV10-2; j_gene: TRBJ2-1; d_gene: TRBD1; abundance: NA; CDR3aa: CASSQGQGAYNEQFF; CDR3nt: TGCGCCAGCAGCCAGGGACAGGGGGCCTACAATGAGCAGTTCTTC
v_gene: TRBV9; j_gene: TRBJ2-1; d_gene: TRBD2; abundance: NA; CDR3aa: CASSVQAGGGMNEQFF; CDR3nt: TGTGCCAGCAGCGTACAGGCGGGGGGAGGGATGAATGAGCAGTTCTTC
v_gene: TRBV13; j_gene: TRBJ2-3; d_gene: TRBD2; abundance: NA; CDR3aa: CASRYGLAGFLNVTDTQYF; CDR3nt: TGTGCCAGCAGGTACGGGCTAGCGGGGTTTTTAAACGTCACAGATACGCAGTATTTT
v_gene: TRBV6-1; j_gene: TRBJ2-2; d_gene: NA; abundance: NA; CDR3aa: CASRGQSTGELFF; CDR3nt: TGTGCCAGCAGAGGACAGTCGACCGGGGAGCTGTTTTTT
v_gene: TRBV4-1; j_gene: TRBJ1-5; d_gene: NA; abundance: NA; CDR3aa: CASSQGPPEPFSNQPQHF; CDR3nt: TGCGCCAGCAGCCAAGGCCCACCGGAGCCCTTTAGCAATCAGCCCCAGCATTTT
v_gene: TRBV2; j_gene: TRBJ1-5; d_gene: TRBD1; abundance: NA; CDR3aa: CASSRQGGNQPQHF; CDR3nt: TGTGCCAGCAGTCGACAGGGGGGCAATCAGCCCCAGCATTTT
v_gene: TRBV23-1; j_gene: TRBJ1-2; d_gene: NA; abundance: once; CDR3aa: CASSPGGQGTF; CDR3nt: TGCGCCAGCAGTCCCGGAGGGCAGGGGACCTTC
v_gene: TRBV6-1; j_gene: TRBJ2-7; d_gene: TRBD2; abundance: NA; CDR3aa: CASSPHGRPYEQYF; CDR3nt: TGTGCCAGCAGTCCCCACGGGAGGCCCTACGAGCAGTACTTC
v_gene: TRBV28; j_gene: TRBJ2-1; d_gene: TRBD2; abundance: once; CDR3aa: CASRRPPSGLAGGTWNEQFF; CDR3nt: TGTGCCAGCAGGCGTCCTCCATCGGGACTAGCGGGAGGCACATGGAATGAGCAGTTCTTC
v_gene: TRBV19; j_gene: TRBJ2-1; d_gene: NA; abundance: NA; CDR3aa: CASSVTSSPYNEQFF; CDR3nt: TGTGCCAGTAGTGTAACTAGCAGCCCCTACAATGAGCAGTTCTTC
v_gene: TRBV29-1; j_gene: TRBJ1-2; d_gene: NA; abundance: once; CDR3aa: CSVVAGQTAYGYTF; CDR3nt: TGCAGCGTTGTGGCGGGGCAGACCGCTTATGGCTACACCTTC
v_gene: TRBV18; j_gene: TRBJ2-3; d_gene: NA; abundance: NA; CDR3aa: CASSQLSDTQYF; CDR3nt: TGTGCCAGCTCACAATTATCGGATACGCAGTATTTT
v_gene: TRBV7-9; j_gene: TRBJ2-4; d_gene: NA; abundance: NA; CDR3aa: CASSPLPTVAKNIQYF; CDR3nt: TGTGCCAGCAGCCCCCTCCCCACGGTAGCCAAAAACATTCAGTACTTC
v_gene: TRBV9; j_gene: TRBJ2-7; d_gene: NA; abundance: few; CDR3aa: CASSVASSSYEQYF; CDR3nt: TGTGCCAGCAGCGTAGCTTCCAGTTCCTACGAGCAGTACTTC
v_gene: TRBV18; j_gene: TRBJ2-5; d_gene: NA; abundance: NA; CDR3aa: CASSPGLQETQYF; CDR3nt: TGTGCCAGCTCACCGGGACTTCAAGAGACCCAGTACTTC
v_gene: TRBV2; j_gene: TRBJ2-1; d_gene: NA; abundance: NA; CDR3aa: CASSEVLEQFF; CDR3nt: TGTGCCAGCAGTGAAGTTCTAGAGCAGTTCTTC
v_gene: TRBV7-2; j_gene: TRBJ1-4; d_gene: NA; abundance: NA; CDR3aa: CASSLVADEKLFF; CDR3nt: TGTGCCAGCAGCTTAGTGGCTGATGAAAAACTGTTTTTT
v_gene: TRBV6-5; j_gene: TRBJ2-1; d_gene: TRBD2; abundance: NA; CDR3aa: CATQRELYNEQFF; CDR3nt: TGTGCCACCCAGCGGGAACTATACAATGAGCAGTTCTTC
v_gene: TRBV21-1; j_gene: TRBJ2-5; d_gene: NA; abundance: NA; CDR3aa: CASSKEGSQDRQETQYF; CDR3nt: TGTGCCAGCAGCAAAGAAGGGTCACAGGACCGCCAAGAGACCCAGTACTTC
v_gene: TRBV19; j_gene: TRBJ2-2; d_gene: NA; abundance: NA; CDR3aa: CASSIALAMNTGELFF; CDR3nt: TGTGCCAGTAGTATAGCGTTAGCGATGAACACCGGGGAGCTGTTTTTT
v_gene: TRBV18; j_gene: TRBJ2-3; d_gene: NA; abundance: once; CDR3aa: CASSPGGSTDTQYF; CDR3nt: TGTGCCAGCTCCCCCGGAGGATCAACAGATACGCAGTATTTT
v_gene: TRBV6-1; j_gene: TRBJ2-7; d_gene: TRBD1; abundance: NA; CDR3aa: CASGQRTGTYEQYF; CDR3nt: TGTGCCAGCGGCCAAAGGACAGGGACCTACGAGCAGTACTTC
v_gene: TRBV29-1; j_gene: TRBJ1-5; d_gene: NA; abundance: once; CDR3aa: CSVEGHHRVSQPQHF; CDR3nt: TGCAGCGTTGAGGGCCATCACAGGGTTAGTCAGCCCCAGCATTTT
v_gene: TRBV5-1; j_gene: TRBJ1-1; d_gene: NA; abundance: NA; CDR3aa: CASSFGGQMNTEAFF; CDR3nt: TGCGCCAGCAGCTTCGGGGGGCAAATGAACACTGAAGCTTTCTTT
v_gene: TRBV28; j_gene: TRBJ2-6; d_gene: TRBD1; abundance: NA; CDR3aa: CASTPPQGAPSGANVLTF; CDR3nt: TGTGCCAGCACCCCCCCACAGGGGGCTCCCTCTGGGGCCAACGTCCTGACTTTC
v_gene: TRBV19; j_gene: TRBJ1-2; d_gene: NA; abundance: once; CDR3aa: CASLDSNYGYTF; CDR3nt: TGTGCCAGTCTTGACAGTAACTATGGCTACACCTTC
v_gene: TRBV7-2; j_gene: TRBJ1-3; d_gene: NA; abundance: NA; CDR3aa: CASSLSMGGRSGNTIYF; CDR3nt: TGTGCCAGCAGCTTATCTATGGGGGGCCGCTCTGGAAACACCATATATTTT
v_gene: TRBV19; j_gene: TRBJ2-7; d_gene: TRBD2; abundance: NA; CDR3aa: CASSKGLAGAPYEQYF; CDR3nt: TGTGCCAGTAGTAAAGGACTAGCGGGGGCCCCCTACGAGCAGTACTTC
v_gene: TRBV18; j_gene: TRBJ1-1; d_gene: NA; abundance: NA; CDR3aa: CASSLQNTEAFF; CDR3nt: TGTGCCAGCTCACTCCAGAACACTGAAGCTTTCTTT